These 17 T cell receptor beta chains share one sample of origin, sequenced in a study of neurological immune-mediated disorders. From the 5' RACE reads, TCRdb called clonotypes with MiXCR, one entry per CDR3 protein. Among fewer than 85,000 distinct CDR3 sequences listed, approximately 17% were seen once. Material for sequencing was PBMCs. The origin of the receptors is a woman aged 40 to 55 in good health.

This clonotype was counted ten times or more. This chain connects TRBV4-1 to TRBJ2-2, with TRBD2 matching 15 bases. The germline V gene encodes CDR1 MGHRA and CDR2 YSYEKL. This CDR3 contains 20 residues. J lost 0 bases, V lost 3 bases, and 8 bases had no gene match. CDR3 DNA: TGCGCCAGCAGCCATATTGGACTAGCGGGGGGGAAGGCGAACACCGGGGAGCTGTTTTTT. Residues: CASSHIGLAGGKANTGELFF.

This clonotype has a count of ten or more. V and J are TRBV7-2 and TRBJ1-2; D is possibly TRBD1 (5 bases). V was cut by 8 bases and J by 8 bases, with 15 bases left in between. The CDR3 runs 12 residues. The V gene's germline CDR1 is SGHTA and CDR2 FQGNSA. CDR3 amino acids: CASRLEGRGYTF. The CDR3 DNA is TGTGCCAGCCGCCTCGAGGGGAGGGGCTACACCTTC. The full variable domain, in which reference TRBV7-2 and TRBJ1-2 provide the parts outside the CDR3, is GAGVSQSPSNKVTEKGKDVELRCDPISGHTALYWYRQSLGQGLEFLIYFQGNSAPDKSGLPSDRFSAERTGGSVSTLTIQRTQQEDSAVYLCASRLEGRGYTFGSGTRLTVV.

This clonotype was detected many times. The chain joins TRBV5-1 to TRBJ2-7; perhaps D is TRBD1 or TRBD2 (5 bases each). The germline CDR1 and CDR2 sequences are SGHRS and YFSETQ. CDR3 size: 14 residues. The V end lost 4 bases, the J end lost 2 bases, and 13 bases lay between the germline ends. The CDR3 loop reads CASSGEGFPYEQYV. The CDR3 region has the DNA TGCGCCAGCAGCGGAGAGGGGTTCCCCTACGAGCAGTACGTC.

In this sample, this clonotype turned up many times. The J gene is TRBJ2-1, the V gene TRBV20-1; 10 bases line up with TRBD1. V shed 6 bases and J 7 bases; nucleotides not matched to a gene: 9. Germline CDR1 DFQATT, CDR2 SNEGSKA (reference sequence). The CDR3 contains 14 residues. CDR3 region: CSATEDRGSNEQFF. The CDR3 nucleotides read TGCAGTGCCACCGAGGACAGGGGGTCTAATGAGCAGTTCTTC.

This clonotype appeared many times. The rearrangement joins TRBV12-3 or TRBV12-4 to TRBJ1-5; tentatively, D is TRBD1 (5 bases). Between the trimmed V and J ends, which lost 2 bases and 3 bases, there was a span of 11 bases. The CDR3 is 15 residues long. CDR3 sequence reads: CASSLFGGSNQPQHF. The CDR3 nucleotides read TGTGCCAGCAGTTTATTCGGGGGTTCCAATCAGCCCCAGCATTTT.

This clonotype was seen many times. The CDR3 reads CATGQGEYQETQYF. The CDR3 DNA reads TGTGCCACCGGACAAGGAGAGTACCAAGAGACCCAGTACTTC. The chain joins TRBV15 to TRBJ2-5, with D possibly matching TRBD1 (5 bases). The CDR3 spans 14 residues. Per germline, CDR1 LNHNV and CDR2 YYDKDF (reference sequence). The germline V and J ends were trimmed by 8 bases and 0 bases, with 13 bases remaining between them.

This clonotype was observed many times. The genes are TRBV7-9 and TRBJ1-1, with unresolved D. Germline-derived CDR1 and CDR2 are SEHNR and FQNEAQ (reference sequence). Trimming took 2 bases from V and 6 from J, leaving 10 bases between them. The CDR3 extends over 13 amino acids. The CDR3: CASSLSPPAEAFF. The DNA of the CDR3 is TGTGCCAGCAGCTTATCGCCTCCTGCTGAAGCTTTCTTT.

This rearrangement joins TRBV19 to TRBJ2-2; D not certain. The length of the CDR3 is 13 residues. Deletions cut 1 base from V and 4 bases from J, with 4 bases between. CDR1 and CDR2 from the germline V gene are LNHDA and SQIVND (reference sequence). The CDR3 sequence: CASSIASTGELFF. The CDR3 region has the DNA TGTGCCAGTAGTATAGCGAGCACCGGGGAGCTGTTTTTT. The variable domain in full, completed from reference TRBV19 and TRBJ2-2, reads DGGITQSPKYLFRKEGQNVTLSCEQNLNHDAMYWYRQDPGQGLRLIYYSQIVNDFQKGDIAEGYSVSREKKESFPLTVTSAQKNPTAFYLCASSIASTGELFFGEGSRLTVL.

This clonotype has a count of ten or more. V usage is TRBV4-1 and J usage is TRBJ1-1; TRBD1 is a possible D gene (5 bases). With 4 bases removed from V and 3 bases from J, the gap between germline ends came to 15 bases. Per germline, CDR1 MGHRA and CDR2 YSYEKL. The length of the CDR3 is 15 residues. The CDR3 is CASSRAGMGHTEAFF. DNA for the CDR3: TGCGCCAGCAGCCGTGCCGGGATGGGGCACACTGAAGCTTTCTTT.

There are many counts of this clonotype. The V gene is TRBV4-3, the J gene TRBJ1-1, with D possibly being TRBD1 (6 bases). The CDR3 loop spans 14 amino acids. Germline V gene lookup returns CDR1 LGHNA and CDR2 YSLEER. V was trimmed by 4 bases and J by 2 bases, leaving 11 bases between them. CDR3 in amino acids: CASSPGGSNTEAFF. In DNA, the CDR3 is TGCGCCAGCAGCCCGGGGGGCAGCAACACTGAAGCTTTCTTT.

This clonotype came up many times. This rearrangement joins TRBV7-2 to TRBJ2-3, with unresolved D. Germline CDR1 and CDR2: SGHTA and FQGNSA. Trimming stripped 5 bases from V and 4 bases from J, with 19 bases between. This CDR3 region has 16 residues. CDR3 residues: CASSPLRSQPSDTQYF. The CDR3 DNA sequence: TGTGCCAGCAGCCCCCTTCGGAGCCAGCCATCAGATACGCAGTATTTT.

Concerning this clonotype: A much larger clone is a single base away; this may be a read error. This chain uses TRBV12-3 or TRBV12-4 with TRBJ2-1, with TRBD1 matching over 8 bases. The CDR3 is 15 amino acids. Trimming removed 5 bases from V and 9 bases from J; junction bases left unmatched: 12. For the CDR3, the DNA is TGTGCCAGCAGTGCGACTACACAGGGGGTGGGTGAGCAGTTCTTC. It specifies CASSATTQGVGEQFF.

This clonotype has just a few counts. CDR3 DNA: TGCAGTGCTAGGACCCTGACTAGCGGGGCTAACAATGAGCAGTTCTTC. Its protein is CSARTLTSGANNEQFF. The chain carries TRBV20-1 and TRBJ2-1, with TRBD2 matching over 11 bases. The CDR3 is 16 residues long. The germline V gene has CDR1 DFQATT and CDR2 SNEGSKA (reference sequence). The V gene end was trimmed by 3 bases and the J gene end by 5 bases; junction bases not matched to a gene: 9.

This chain connects TRBV19 to TRBJ1-5; D gene ambiguous. The CDR3 runs 17 residues. The germline V gene has CDR1 LNHDA and CDR2 SQIVND (reference sequence). V was pared by 1 base and J by 5 bases, with 18 bases between. The CDR3 here is CASSIAWMGNTDQPQHF. DNA of the CDR3: TGTGCCAGTAGTATAGCATGGATGGGGAACACGGATCAGCCCCAGCATTTT. Drawing the rest from reference TRBV19 and TRBJ1-5, the complete variable domain is DGGITQSPKYLFRKEGQNVTLSCEQNLNHDAMYWYRQDPGQGLRLIYYSQIVNDFQKGDIAEGYSVSREKKESFPLTVTSAQKNPTAFYLCASSIAWMGNTDQPQHFGDGTRLSIL.

This clonotype was detected many times. The chain joins TRBV20-1 to TRBJ2-1; 10 bases match TRBD2. The germline V gene encodes CDR1 DFQATT and CDR2 SNEGSKA (reference sequence). The CDR3 has 15 amino acids. The V gene end was trimmed by 0 bases and the J gene end by 9 bases; junction bases not matched to a gene: 8. This CDR3 reads CSARDDLAGDIEQFF. The CDR3 region has the DNA TGCAGTGCTAGAGATGACCTAGCGGGGGATATTGAGCAGTTCTTC.

This clonotype was detected many times. The CDR3 DNA is TGTGCCAGCAGTTTAGCCCGGAACACTGAAGCTTTCTTT. Its translation is CASSLARNTEAFF. The chain combines TRBV12-3 or TRBV12-4 with TRBJ1-1; D ambiguous. The CDR3 is 13 residues long. V was cut by 0 bases and J by 1 base, with 3 bases left in between.

This clonotype showed up just once. The rearrangement uses TRBV3-1 and TRBJ1-2, with a tentative D call TRBD1 (5 bases). CDR1 is LGHDT and CDR2 is YNNKEL in the germline V gene (reference sequence). Trimming pared 5 bases from V and 5 bases from J, leaving 15 bases between. The CDR3 runs to 14 residues. CDR3 nucleotides: TGTGCCAGCAGCAACCGGGACGTGGGTTATGGCTACACCTTC. Amino acid sequence: CASSNRDVGYGYTF.